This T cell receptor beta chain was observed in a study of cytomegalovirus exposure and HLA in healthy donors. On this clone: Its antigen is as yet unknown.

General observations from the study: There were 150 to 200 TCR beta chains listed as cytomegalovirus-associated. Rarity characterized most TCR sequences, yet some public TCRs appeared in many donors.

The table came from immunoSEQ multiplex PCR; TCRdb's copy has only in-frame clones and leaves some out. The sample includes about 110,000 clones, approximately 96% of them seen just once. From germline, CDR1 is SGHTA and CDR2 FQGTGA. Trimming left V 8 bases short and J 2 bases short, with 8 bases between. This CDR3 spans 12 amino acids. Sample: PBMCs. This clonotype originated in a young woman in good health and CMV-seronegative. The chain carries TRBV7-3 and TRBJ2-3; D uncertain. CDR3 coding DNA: TGTGCCAGCTCTACCCTCACAGATACGCAGTATTTT. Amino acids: CASSTLTDTQYF.